Each of the 10 T cell receptor beta chains below was sequenced from the same sample in a study of cytotoxic CD8 clonotypes in ibrutinib-treated CLL. Only in-frame clones appear in the TCRdb table, and some are missing; sequencing was by immunoSEQ multiplex PCR. This table has 130,000 or so clones, approximately 80% appearing once. Sequencing was performed on PBMCs, taken after 12 months of ibrutinib treatment. The receptor set was obtained from a human donor with chronic lymphocytic leukemia.

The chain uses TRBV11-3 and TRBJ2-2; 7 nucleotides match TRBD1. The CDR3 loop spans 15 amino acids. Unmatched junction bases numbered 4, after V lost 2 bases and J lost 4 bases. Germline CDR1 SGHNT, CDR2 YENEEA. DNA for the CDR3: TGTGCCAGCAGCTTACACGGGACAGCCACCGGGGAGCTGTTTTTT. Translating it yields CASSLHGTATGELFF.

This clone was counted only a few times. The rearrangement joins TRBV19 to TRBJ1-3, with TRBD1 as a possible D gene (5 bases). Germline V gene data show CDR1 as LNHDA and CDR2 as SQIVND (reference sequence). This CDR3 region has 15 residues. Trimming cost V 7 bases and J 0 bases, with 13 bases left between them. CDR3 DNA: TGTGCCAGTATCCTGGGACGGTACTCTGGAAACACCATATATTTT. This gives the protein CASILGRYSGNTIYF.

This CDR3 reads CASRRQGAIAGYTDTQYF. DNA of the CDR3: TGTGCCAGCAGGAGACAGGGGGCTATCGCGGGATACACAGATACGCAGTATTTT. This rearrangement joins TRBV27 to TRBJ2-3; TRBD1 matches at 10 bases. Per germline, CDR1 MNHEY and CDR2 SMNVEV (reference sequence). This CDR3 comprises 18 residues. After removal of 6 bases from V and 2 bases from J, the junction contained 14 bases not matched to a gene.

The V call is TRBV30, the J call TRBJ2-1; D ambiguous. Per germline, CDR1 GTSNPN and CDR2 SVGIG (reference sequence). V shed 3 bases and J shed 4 bases, with 16 bases lying between them. This CDR3 region has 15 residues. DNA of the CDR3: TGTGCCTGGAGAGAGCTAGGAGTGGGGTACAATGAGCAGTTCTTC. Translating it yields CAWRELGVGYNEQFF.

The CDR3 region is CASTFRTGGYEQYF. In nucleotides, the CDR3 is TGTGCCAGCACTTTTAGGACAGGGGGCTACGAGCAGTACTTC. This chain connects TRBV28 to TRBJ2-7, with 10 bases lining up with TRBD1. Germline CDR1 and CDR2: MDHEN and SYDVKM. V was clipped by 7 bases and J by 3 bases; unmatched bases: 6. This CDR3 spans 14 amino acids.

The chain uses TRBV19 and TRBJ1-1; weak D call: TRBD1 (6 bases). Germline CDR1 is LNHDA and CDR2 is SQIVND (reference sequence). Trimming shortened V by 3 bases and J by 0 bases, and 11 bases separated the two germline ends. The CDR3 length is 15 residues. CDR3 sequence: CASSIGGALNTEAFF. For the CDR3, the DNA is TGTGCCAGTAGTATCGGGGGGGCTTTGAACACTGAAGCTTTCTTT.

This chain links TRBV5-6 with TRBJ2-1; D possibly corresponds to TRBD2 (5 bases). In germline, CDR1 is SGHDT, CDR2 YYEEEE. V was trimmed by 0 bases and J by 1 base, leaving 8 bases between them. The CDR3 consists of 15 residues. The CDR3 nucleotides read TGTGCCAGCAGCTTGGGAGGAGGATCCTACAATGAGCAGTTCTTC. Amino acids: CASSLGGGSYNEQFF.

This chain uses TRBV5-1 with TRBJ1-1, with 10 bases matching TRBD1. This CDR3 has 14 amino acids. Germline loops: CDR1 SGHRS, CDR2 YFSETQ. J lost 7 bases, V lost 4 bases, and 7 bases had no gene match. CDR3 sequence (DNA): TGCGCCAGCAGCACGGGACAGGGGCAGGGTGAAGCTTTCTTT. It specifies CASSTGQGQGEAFF.

This chain uses TRBV2 with TRBJ2-1, with TRBD2 matching over 13 bases. This CDR3 is 16 amino acids long. CDR1 and CDR2 from the germline V gene are SNHLY and FYNNEI. Trimming at V came to 5 bases and at J to 8 bases, leaving 9 bases not matched to a gene. Written as DNA, the CDR3 is TGTGCCAGCAGTTTTCCCGGACTAGCGGGAGATGATGAGCAGTTCTTC. This sequence encodes CASSFPGLAGDDEQFF.

The gene calls are TRBV5-1 and TRBJ2-3, with a tentative D call TRBD1 (6 bases). The CDR3 runs to 14 residues. V lost 4 bases and J 2 bases, leaving 11 bases between the germline ends. Germline CDR1 reads SGHRS; CDR2 reads YFSETQ. The CDR3 DNA sequence: TGCGCCAGCAGCGTCGGGACACACACAGATACGCAGTATTTT. It translates to CASSVGTHTDTQYF.